Below, 5 T cell receptor beta chains from the same sample are listed, as sequenced in a study of shared clonotypes between healthy human individuals. Method: immunoSEQ multiplex PCR; TCRdb's copy keeps in-frame clones and lacks some. The table has about 1.5 million clones, roughly 95% seen once. Source material: naive CD4+ T cells sorted from blood. As to subset: CD45RA+ positively selected. Source of these receptors: a man under 40 in good health.

The chain combines TRBV30 with TRBJ1-4; TRBD1 might be the D (5 bases). Between the trimmed V and J ends, which lost 8 bases and 3 bases, there was a span of 16 bases. The CDR3 has 14 amino acids. Germline V gene lookup returns CDR1 GTSNPN and CDR2 SVGIG (reference sequence). The CDR3 bases are TGTGCCCGGAAGGGAAGGGGATCTAATGAAAAACTGTTTTTT. Translating gives CARKGRGSNEKLFF.

This chain connects TRBV2 to TRBJ1-3; maybe TRBD1 (6 bases). The germline gives CDR1 SNHLY, CDR2 FYNNEI. CDR3 length: 18 amino acids. V lost 3 bases and J 1 base, leaving 19 bases between the germline ends. The CDR3 sequence is CASSESSPGAASGNTIYF. The CDR3 bases are TGTGCCAGCAGTGAGAGTTCACCAGGGGCAGCATCTGGAAACACCATATATTTT.

The chain is built from TRBV5-1 and TRBJ2-1; D remains ambiguous. CDR3 length: 14 residues. With 0 bases removed from V and 9 bases from J, the gap between germline ends came to 13 bases. The germline V gene has CDR1 SGHRS and CDR2 YFSETQ. This CDR3 is CASSLASGLGEQFF. The CDR3 DNA reads as TGCGCCAGCAGCTTGGCGTCCGGGCTGGGTGAGCAGTTCTTC.

The gene calls are TRBV5-6 and TRBJ1-3; 8 positions match TRBD1. The CDR3 extends over 15 amino acids. CDR1 is SGHDT and CDR2 is YYEEEE in the germline V gene. J lost 2 bases, V lost 4 bases, and 5 bases had no gene match. CDR3: CASSVPTGAGNTIYF. CDR3 in DNA: TGTGCCAGCAGCGTACCGACAGGGGCTGGAAACACCATATATTTT.

V usage is TRBV28 and J usage is TRBJ1-2; possible D gene TRBD1, 5 bases. With 6 bases removed from V and 8 bases from J, the gap between germline ends came to 19 bases. The germline V gene has CDR1 MDHEN and CDR2 SYDVKM. This CDR3 has 14 residues. As DNA, the CDR3 is TGTGCCAGCAGAAGCCCCGCCGAACAGGCGGGCTACACCTTC. It is translated as CASRSPAEQAGYTF.